The sequence of this T cell receptor beta chain was determined in a study of PD-1 blockade in classical Hodgkin lymphoma. Findings and limits, study-wide: The study reported lower baseline TCR diversity in newly diagnosed patients than in healthy donors. Complete responders matched newly diagnosed patients in baseline diversity. Possible causes of repertoire differences, disease activity or prior therapy, remain undefined.

This CDR3 comprises 16 residues. Per germline, CDR1 MGHRA and CDR2 YSYEKL. Trimming pared 2 bases from V and 2 bases from J, leaving 16 bases between. Here immunoSEQ multiplex PCR was the method, and the copy in TCRdb shows in-frame clones only, minus some. The table has some 23,000 clones, about 76% seen once. All trial patients relapsed after autologous stem cell transplantation. This clone was counted between two and nine times. What it recognizes is unknown. This chain uses TRBV4-1 with TRBJ2-7; perhaps TRBD2 as D (5 bases). The receptor was derived from a human donor with classical Hodgkin lymphoma. The sequencing used peripheral blood mononuclear cells (PBMCs), collected before the second cycle of nivolumab. This CDR3 is CASSQHTGSPAYEQYF. CDR3 DNA sequence: TGCGCCAGCAGCCAACATACGGGGAGCCCTGCCTACGAGCAGTACTTC.